This T cell receptor (beta chain) was recorded in a study of control samples from healthy donors and cancer patients. The CDR3 has 13 amino acids. Germline CDR1 and CDR2: MDHEN and SYDVKM. The V gene lost 6 bases and the J gene lost 10 bases, with 18 bases spanning the gap. Sequencing was performed with immunoSEQ multiplex PCR; in TCRdb, only in-frame clones are kept and a portion is missing. The sample includes 150,000 to 200,000 clones, roughly 90% seen only once; the top ten take 1.3% to 1.5%. The receptor comes from a woman aged 50 to 65 in good health. The chain couples TRBV28 to TRBJ1-2, with D hard to call. Specimen: blood. The CDR3: CASSRGVFEVYTF. The CDR3 DNA reads TGTGCCAGCAGCCGTGGAGTTTTTGAAGTCTACACCTTC.